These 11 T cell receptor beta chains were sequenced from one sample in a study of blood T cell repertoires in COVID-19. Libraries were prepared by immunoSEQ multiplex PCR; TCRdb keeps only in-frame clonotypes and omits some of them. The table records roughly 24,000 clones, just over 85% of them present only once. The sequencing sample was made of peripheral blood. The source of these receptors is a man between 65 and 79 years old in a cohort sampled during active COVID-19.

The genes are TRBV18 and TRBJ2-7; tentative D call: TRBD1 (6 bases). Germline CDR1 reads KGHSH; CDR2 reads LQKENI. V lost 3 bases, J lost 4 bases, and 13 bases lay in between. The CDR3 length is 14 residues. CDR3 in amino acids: CASSPTGYSYEQYF. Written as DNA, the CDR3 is TGTGCCAGCTCACCCACAGGGTACAGTTACGAGCAGTACTTC. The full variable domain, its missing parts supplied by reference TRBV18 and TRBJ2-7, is NAGVMQNPRHLVRRRGQEARLRCSPMKGHSHVYWYRQLPEEGLKFMVYLQKENIIDESGMPKERFSAEFPKEGPSILRIQQVVRGDSAAYFCASSPTGYSYEQYFGPGTRLTVT.

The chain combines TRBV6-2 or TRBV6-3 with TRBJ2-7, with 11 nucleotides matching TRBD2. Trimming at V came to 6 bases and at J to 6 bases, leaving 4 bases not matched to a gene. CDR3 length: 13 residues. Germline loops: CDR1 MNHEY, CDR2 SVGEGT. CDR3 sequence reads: CASSLAGGGEQYF. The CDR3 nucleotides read TGTGCCAGCAGCCTAGCGGGAGGAGGCGAGCAGTACTTC.

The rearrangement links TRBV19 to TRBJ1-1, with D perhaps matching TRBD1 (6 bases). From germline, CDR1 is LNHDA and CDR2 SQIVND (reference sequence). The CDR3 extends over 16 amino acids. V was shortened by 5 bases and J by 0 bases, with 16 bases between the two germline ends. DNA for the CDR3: TGTGCCAGTAGTTTTTCTCGACAGGCCATGAACACTGAAGCTTTCTTT. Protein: CASSFSRQAMNTEAFF.

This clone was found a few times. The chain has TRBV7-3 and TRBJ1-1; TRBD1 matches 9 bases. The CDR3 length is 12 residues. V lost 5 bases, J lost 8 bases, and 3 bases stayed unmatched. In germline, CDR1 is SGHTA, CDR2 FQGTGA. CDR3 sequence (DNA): TGTGCCAGCAGCCAGACAGGGGGAGAAGCTTTCTTT. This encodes CASSQTGGEAFF.

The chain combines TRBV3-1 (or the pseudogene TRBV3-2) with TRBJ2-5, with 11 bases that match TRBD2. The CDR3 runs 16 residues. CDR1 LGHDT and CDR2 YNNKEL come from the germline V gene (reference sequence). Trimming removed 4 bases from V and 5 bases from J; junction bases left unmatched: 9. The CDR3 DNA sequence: TGTGCCAGCAGCCTACTAGCGGGAGCCCCCAGGGAGACCCAGTACTTC. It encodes CASSLLAGAPRETQYF.

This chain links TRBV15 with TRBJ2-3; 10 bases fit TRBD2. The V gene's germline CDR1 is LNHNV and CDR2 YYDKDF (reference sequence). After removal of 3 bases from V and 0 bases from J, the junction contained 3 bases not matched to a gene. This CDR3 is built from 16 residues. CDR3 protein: CATSRASGGSTDTQYF. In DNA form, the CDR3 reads TGTGCCACCAGCAGGGCTAGCGGGGGAAGCACAGATACGCAGTATTTT.

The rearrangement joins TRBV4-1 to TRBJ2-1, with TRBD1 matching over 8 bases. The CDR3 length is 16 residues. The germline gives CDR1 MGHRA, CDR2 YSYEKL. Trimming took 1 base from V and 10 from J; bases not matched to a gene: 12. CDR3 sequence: CASSQGGQGAFPEQFF. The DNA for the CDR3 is TGCGCCAGCAGCCAAGGGGGGCAGGGGGCCTTTCCGGAGCAGTTCTTC.

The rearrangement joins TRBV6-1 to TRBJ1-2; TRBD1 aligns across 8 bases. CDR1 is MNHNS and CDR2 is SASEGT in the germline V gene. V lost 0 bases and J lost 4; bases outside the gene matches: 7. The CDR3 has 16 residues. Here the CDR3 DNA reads TGTGCCAGCAGTGAAGCGCTTCTGACAGGGGCCTATGGCTACACCTTC. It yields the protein CASSEALLTGAYGYTF.

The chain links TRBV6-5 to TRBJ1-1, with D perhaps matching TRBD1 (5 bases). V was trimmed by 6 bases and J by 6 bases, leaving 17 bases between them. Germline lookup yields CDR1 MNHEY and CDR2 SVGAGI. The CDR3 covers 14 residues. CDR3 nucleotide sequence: TGTGCCAGCAGCTCCGAAGGAAGGGGCGCTGAAGCTTTCTTT. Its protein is CASSSEGRGAEAFF.

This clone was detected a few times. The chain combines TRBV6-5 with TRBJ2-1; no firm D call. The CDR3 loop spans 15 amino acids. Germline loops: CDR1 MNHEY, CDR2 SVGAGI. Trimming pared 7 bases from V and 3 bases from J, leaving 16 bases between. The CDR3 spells CASILVAGDYNEQFF. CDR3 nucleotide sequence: TGTGCCAGCATTCTCGTCGCAGGTGACTACAATGAGCAGTTCTTC.

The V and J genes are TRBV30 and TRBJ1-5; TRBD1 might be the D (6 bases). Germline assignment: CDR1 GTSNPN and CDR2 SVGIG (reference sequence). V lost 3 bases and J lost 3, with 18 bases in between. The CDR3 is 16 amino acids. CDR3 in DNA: TGTGCCTGGAGCCACCGGGGGGGCACTAACAATCAGCCCCAGCATTTT. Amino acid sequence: CAWSHRGGTNNQPQHF.